Listed below are T cell receptor beta chains from one sample, sequenced in a study of Tregs in tolerant kidney transplant recipients. Measured with immunoSEQ multiplex PCR; TCRdb has only the in-frame clones, and not every one. The table has roughly 54,000 clones, approximately 89% seen once. This material consisted of CD8+ T cells from blood (PBMCs), taken 12 months after the transplant. The receptors come from a human patient who received a combined kidney and bone marrow transplant. A subset of T cells may come from the graft donor. CDR3s include the opening cysteine and the closing phenylalanine or tryptophan. Fields, in order: V gene, D gene, clone size, J gene, CDR3 DNA, CDR3 protein. D genes are given only for firm matches. For some rows the clone size is stated as once, few or many, or as a class when expanded; others skip it.

V gene: TRBV4-3
D gene: .
clone size: .
J gene: TRBJ2-7
CDR3 DNA: TGCGCCAGCAGCCAAGATGGGCTAGCGTCCGAGCAGTACTTC
CDR3 protein: CASSQDGLASEQYF

V gene: TRBV27
D gene: .
clone size: .
J gene: TRBJ2-7
CDR3 DNA: TGTGCCAGCAGTTTTGGGCAGTATTACGAGCAGTACTTC
CDR3 protein: CASSFGQYYEQYF

V gene: TRBV9
D gene: TRBD2
clone size: .
J gene: TRBJ2-7
CDR3 DNA: TGTGCCAGCAGCGTAGCTCCAGCGGGAGGAGTCTACGAGCAGTACTTC
CDR3 protein: CASSVAPAGGVYEQYF

V gene: TRBV2
D gene: .
clone size: .
J gene: TRBJ2-1
CDR3 DNA: TGTGCCAGCAGGGAGGGCAATGAGCAGTTCTTC
CDR3 protein: CASREGNEQFF

V gene: TRBV29-1
D gene: TRBD2
clone size: .
J gene: TRBJ2-3
CDR3 DNA: TGCAGCGTCGCCGGGACTAGCGTTGAGTGGACAGATACGCAGTATTTT
CDR3 protein: CSVAGTSVEWTDTQYF

V gene: TRBV4-1
D gene: TRBD1
clone size: .
J gene: TRBJ2-7
CDR3 DNA: TGCGCCAGCAGCCAAGTTGGGGACAGGCCAGGGAGCTCCTACGAGCAGTACTTC
CDR3 protein: CASSQVGDRPGSSYEQYF

V gene: TRBV4-3
D gene: .
clone size: few
J gene: TRBJ1-6
CDR3 DNA: TGCGCCAGCAGCCAAGTTGGGGCAGGGAATTCCCCCCTCCACTTT
CDR3 protein: CASSQVGAGNSPLHF

V gene: TRBV2
D gene: .
clone size: .
J gene: TRBJ2-5
CDR3 DNA: TGTGCCAGCCGAAAAGTGGAGGGCGGGGAGACCCAGTACTTC
CDR3 protein: CASRKVEGGETQYF

V gene: TRBV19
D gene: TRBD2
clone size: .
J gene: TRBJ2-5
CDR3 DNA: TGTGCCAGTTCTTGGGGACTAGCGGGAGGGGAGACCCAGTACTTC
CDR3 protein: CASSWGLAGGETQYF

V gene: TRBV4-1
D gene: TRBD2
clone size: .
J gene: TRBJ2-1
CDR3 DNA: TGCGCCAGCAGCCAAGATCGGGCTAGCGGGGGTGTCTTC
CDR3 protein: CASSQDRASGGVF

V gene: TRBV27
D gene: .
clone size: .
J gene: TRBJ2-7
CDR3 DNA: TGTGCCAGCAGCCAAGGAGGAGGGACCCCTCCCTACGAGCAGTACTTC
CDR3 protein: CASSQGGGTPPYEQYF

V gene: TRBV7-9
D gene: TRBD1
clone size: .
J gene: TRBJ1-1
CDR3 DNA: TGTGCCAGCAGCGGAGACAGGGCAATCAAAGCTTTCTTT
CDR3 protein: CASSGDRAIKAFF

V gene: TRBV19
D gene: .
clone size: .
J gene: TRBJ1-5
CDR3 DNA: TGTGCCAGTAGTATAGGGGGGGACTGGACCCATCAGCCCCAGCATTTT
CDR3 protein: CASSIGGDWTHQPQHF

V gene: TRBV9
D gene: TRBD1
clone size: .
J gene: TRBJ2-3
CDR3 DNA: TGTGCCAGCAGCGTATCCGGGACAGGGACGGATACGCAGTATTTT
CDR3 protein: CASSVSGTGTDTQYF

V gene: TRBV7-8
D gene: .
clone size: .
J gene: TRBJ2-7
CDR3 DNA: TGTGCCAGCAGCTTACCCACAGAGTTCTCCTACGAGCAGTACTTC
CDR3 protein: CASSLPTEFSYEQYF

V gene: TRBV27
D gene: .
clone size: few
J gene: TRBJ2-7
CDR3 DNA: TGTGCCAGCAGTTTAGGCCGCTCCTACGAGCAGTACTTC
CDR3 protein: CASSLGRSYEQYF

V gene: TRBV19
D gene: .
clone size: .
J gene: TRBJ2-1
CDR3 DNA: TGTGCCAGTACCTCCGACAGGTCCTCCTACAATGAGCAGTTCTTC
CDR3 protein: CASTSDRSSYNEQFF

V gene: TRBV29-1
D gene: .
clone size: .
J gene: TRBJ2-7
CDR3 DNA: TGCAGCGTAGGGGCCTCCAGCTCCTACGAGCAGTACTTC
CDR3 protein: CSVGASSSYEQYF

V gene: TRBV7-2
D gene: .
clone size: .
J gene: TRBJ2-5
CDR3 DNA: TGTGCCAGCCGTCGACTAGGACAAGAGACCCAGTACTTC
CDR3 protein: CASRRLGQETQYF

V gene: TRBV11-2
D gene: TRBD1
clone size: .
J gene: TRBJ2-1
CDR3 DNA: TGTGCCAGCAGTCGGGACAGGGCAAACTACAATGAGCAGTTCTTC
CDR3 protein: CASSRDRANYNEQFF

V gene: TRBV7-8
D gene: TRBD1
clone size: .
J gene: TRBJ2-7
CDR3 DNA: TGTGCCAGCAGCTTAGTAAATGAGGGGACAGGGGGTATCCTTCCGTTCTACGAGCAGTACTTC
CDR3 protein: CASSLVNEGTGGILPFYEQYF

V gene: TRBV29-1
D gene: .
clone size: few
J gene: TRBJ2-1
CDR3 DNA: TGCAGCGTCACATACAATGAGCAGTTCTTC
CDR3 protein: CSVTYNEQFF

V gene: TRBV4-1
D gene: .
clone size: large
J gene: TRBJ1-2
CDR3 DNA: TGCGCCAGCAGCCAAGATGCGCAGGGTCGATATGGCTACACCTTC
CDR3 protein: CASSQDAQGRYGYTF

V gene: TRBV28
D gene: .
clone size: .
J gene: TRBJ1-1
CDR3 DNA: TGTGCCAGCAGTTTCTTTAAGGTCGTCGCAGGGCGGAAGAACACTGAAGCCTTCTTT
CDR3 protein: CASSFFKVVAGRKNTEAFF